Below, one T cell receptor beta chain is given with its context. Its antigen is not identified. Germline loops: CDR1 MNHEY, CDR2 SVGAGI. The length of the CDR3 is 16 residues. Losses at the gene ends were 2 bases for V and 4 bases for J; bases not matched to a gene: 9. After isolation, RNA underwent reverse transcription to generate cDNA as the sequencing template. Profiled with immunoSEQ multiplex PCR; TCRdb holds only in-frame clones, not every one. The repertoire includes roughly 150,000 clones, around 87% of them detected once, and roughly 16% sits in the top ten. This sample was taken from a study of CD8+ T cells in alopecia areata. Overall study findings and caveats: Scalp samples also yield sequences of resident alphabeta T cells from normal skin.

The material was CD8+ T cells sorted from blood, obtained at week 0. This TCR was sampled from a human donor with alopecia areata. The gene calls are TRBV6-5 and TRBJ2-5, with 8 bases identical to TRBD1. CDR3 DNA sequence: TGTGCCAGCAGTTACGCGACAGGGGATAAGGGAGAGACCCAGTACTTC. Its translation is CASSYATGDKGETQYF.